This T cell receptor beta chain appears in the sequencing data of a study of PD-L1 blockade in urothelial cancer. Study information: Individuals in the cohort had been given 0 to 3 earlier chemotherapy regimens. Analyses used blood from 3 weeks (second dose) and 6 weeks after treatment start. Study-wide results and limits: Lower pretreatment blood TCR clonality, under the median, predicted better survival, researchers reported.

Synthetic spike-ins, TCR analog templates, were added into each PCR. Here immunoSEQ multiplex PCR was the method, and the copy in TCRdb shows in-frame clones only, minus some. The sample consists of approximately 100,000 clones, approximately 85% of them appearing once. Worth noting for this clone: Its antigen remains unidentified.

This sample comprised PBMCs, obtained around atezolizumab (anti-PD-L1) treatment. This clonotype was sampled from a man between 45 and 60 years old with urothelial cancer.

The CDR3 DNA follows: TGTGCCAGCAATAACGGGAGGGTTCCAGATACGCAGTATTTT. Protein sequence: CASNNGRVPDTQYF. This chain connects TRBV2 to TRBJ2-3; 8 bases map to TRBD2. Germline V gene lookup returns CDR1 SNHLY and CDR2 FYNNEI. This CDR3 is 14 amino acids long. V gave up 7 bases and J gave up 4 bases; unmatched junction bases: 7. The full variable domain, completed using reference TRBV2 and TRBJ2-3, is EPEVTQTPSHQVTQMGQEVILRCVPISNHLYFYWYRQILGQKVEFLVSFYNNEISEKSEIFDDQFSVERPDGSNFTLKIRSTKLEDSAMYFCASNNGRVPDTQYFGPGTRLTVL.